The 28 T cell receptor beta chains reported below all come from one sample, sequenced in a study of T cells after yellow fever vaccination. MiXCR, applied by TCRdb to the 5' RACE reads, yields one record per CDR3 protein. In the table there are some 250,000 distinct CDR3 sequences, over 3% of which are singletons. The sample consisted of PBMCs, taken 15 days after the yellow fever booster vaccination. These receptors all come from a man younger than 30 who received the YFV17D yellow fever vaccine.

This clonotype was observed many times. The chain employs TRBV5-1 and TRBJ1-2; the match to TRBD1 covers 7 bases. The CDR3 covers 15 residues. V was clipped by 0 bases and J by 3 bases; unmatched bases: 5. Looked up from germline, CDR1 is SGHRS and CDR2 is YFSETQ. CDR3 protein: CASSLAGQHHYGYTF. CDR3 bases: TGCGCCAGCAGCTTGGCGGGACAGCATCACTATGGCTACACCTTC.

As regards this clonotype: A much larger clone is a single base away; this may be a read error. The rearrangement links TRBV5-1 to TRBJ2-5; either TRBD1 or TRBD2 may fit D (5 bases each). V was shortened by 2 bases and J by 4 bases, with 12 bases between the two germline ends. From germline, CDR1 is SGHRS and CDR2 YFSETQ. The CDR3 length is 14 residues. The DNA for the CDR3 is TGCGCCAGCAGCTTCGGGACCAACCTAGAGACCCAGTACTTC. Translating it yields CASSFGTNLETQYF. Together with reference TRBV5-1 and TRBJ2-5, the CDR3 gives the full variable domain: KAGVTQTPRYLIKTRGQQVTLSCSPISGHRSVSWYQQTPGQGLQFLFEYFSETQRNKGNFPGRFSGRQFSNSRSEMNVSTLELGDSALYLCASSFGTNLETQYFGPGTRLLVL.

At least ten counts were recorded for this clonotype. The V and J genes are TRBV20-1 and TRBJ2-3, with 7 bases identical to TRBD2. The CDR3 runs 12 residues. Unmatched junction bases numbered 3, after V lost 5 bases and J lost 4 bases. In germline, CDR1 is DFQATT, CDR2 SNEGSKA (reference sequence). The CDR3 nucleotides read TGCAGTGCTCAGCGGGACTCAGATACGCAGTATTTT. Protein: CSAQRDSDTQYF.

This clonotype has ten or more counts. The V gene is TRBV30, the J gene TRBJ1-6; D might be TRBD1 (5 bases). Trimming cost V 2 bases and J 7 bases, with 21 bases left between them. The CDR3 spans 17 residues. CDR1 and CDR2 from the germline V gene are GTSNPN and SVGIG (reference sequence). CDR3 sequence: CAWSPTRSGAGNSPLHF. The CDR3 DNA is TGTGCCTGGAGTCCGACCCGTTCCGGGGCCGGGAATTCACCCCTCCACTTT.

There are many counts of this clonotype. This chain uses TRBV12-3 or TRBV12-4 with TRBJ1-1, with D hard to call. V lost 3 bases and J lost 4, with 12 bases in between. The CDR3 runs to 14 residues. The CDR3 bases are TGTGCCAGCAGTTTTTCTCAGACGAGCACTGAAGCTTTCTTT. Translating gives CASSFSQTSTEAFF.

This clonotype occurred many times. CDR3 nucleotides: TGTGCCACCAGCAGAGATTCGGGGGCGCGCACTAATGAAAAACTGTTTTTT. It translates to CATSRDSGARTNEKLFF. This chain joins TRBV15 and TRBJ1-4; TRBD1 might be the D (6 bases). CDR1 is LNHNV and CDR2 is YYDKDF in the germline V gene (reference sequence). V lost 0 bases and J lost 2, with 13 bases in between. This CDR3 has 17 amino acids.

This clonotype was counted at least ten times. The V and J genes are TRBV28 and TRBJ2-7, with 7 bases identical to TRBD1. The J segment lost 6 bases and the V segment lost 6 bases, leaving 5 bases of the junction unmatched. The CDR3 sequence is 12 residues long. Germline CDR1 is MDHEN and CDR2 is SYDVKM. For the CDR3, the DNA is TGTGCCAGCAGCCCGGGGACAGTCGAGCAGTACGTC. The encoded protein is CASSPGTVEQYV.

This chain joins TRBV12-2 and TRBJ2-5. TRBV12-2 is termed a pseudogene. The CDR3 totals 14 residues. Written as DNA, the CDR3 is TGTGCAAGTCGCGTAGGGACGAACCAAGAGACCCAGTACTTC. Its translation: CASRVGTNQETQYF.

This clonotype was counted a few times. The rearrangement uses TRBV5-4 and TRBJ2-5; D might be TRBD1 or TRBD2, each matching 5 bases. CDR1 is SGHNT, CDR2 YYREEE, per germline (reference sequence). The ends were cut back, 4 bases at V and 5 bases at J, with 15 bases in the middle. The CDR3 is 14 amino acids. CDR3 DNA: TGTGCCAGCAGCCGGGGCGATGATTGGGAGACCCAGTACTTC. It yields the protein CASSRGDDWETQYF.

This clonotype was counted a few times. The chain uses TRBV4-3 and TRBJ2-5, with 11 nucleotides matching TRBD2. Germline lookup yields CDR1 LGHNA and CDR2 YSLEER. The CDR3 spans 16 residues. After removal of 2 bases from V and 5 bases from J, the junction contained 7 bases not matched to a gene. The CDR3 loop is CASSQTSGGSGETQYF. For the CDR3, the DNA is TGCGCCAGCAGCCAAACTAGCGGGGGTTCGGGGGAGACCCAGTACTTC.

This clonotype occurred many times. The V call is TRBV20-1, the J call TRBJ2-7; D may be TRBD2 (5 bases). V lost 6 bases, J lost 7 bases, and 16 bases lay in between. Germline lookup yields CDR1 DFQATT and CDR2 SNEGSKA (reference sequence). The CDR3 covers 12 residues. CDR3 protein: CSARDYPGEQYF. The CDR3, as DNA: TGCAGTGCCCGGGATTATCCGGGGGAGCAGTACTTC.

This clonotype was found many times. The chain links TRBV7-2 to TRBJ2-2; TRBD1 matches at 11 bases. The CDR3 spans 17 residues. The germline V gene encodes CDR1 SGHTA and CDR2 FQGNSA. J was trimmed by 5 bases and V by 5 bases; bases with no gene match: 10. Here the CDR3 DNA reads TGTGCCAGCAGCCCGAGCCGGGACAGGGGGTTGACCGGGGAGCTGTTTTTT. Translated: CASSPSRDRGLTGELFF.

This clonotype has a count of ten or more. The rearrangement uses TRBV7-3 and TRBJ2-5, with D hard to call. V lost 5 bases and J 2 bases, leaving 9 bases between the germline ends. In germline, CDR1 is SGHTA, CDR2 FQGTGA. There are 13 residues in the CDR3. CDR3 amino acids: CASSLEPQETQYF. The CDR3 DNA reads TGTGCCAGCAGCCTCGAGCCTCAAGAGACCCAGTACTTC. Full variable domain (missing parts from reference TRBV7-3 and TRBJ2-5): GAGVSQTPSNKVTEKGKYVELRCDPISGHTALYWYRQSLGQGPEFLIYFQGTGAADDSGLPNDRFFAVRPEGSVSTLKIQRTERGDSAVYLCASSLEPQETQYFGPGTRLLVL.

This clonotype was counted only a few times. The chain employs TRBV10-3 and TRBJ1-1, with D unresolved. From germline, CDR1 is ENHRY and CDR2 SYGVKD. The V end was cut by 4 bases, the J end by 0 bases, with 6 bases between. This CDR3 is 13 amino acids long. The CDR3 sequence is CAISGWMNTEAFF. The CDR3 DNA sequence: TGTGCCATCAGTGGTTGGATGAACACTGAAGCTTTCTTT.

This clonotype was seen ten or more times. This chain connects TRBV7-2 to TRBJ2-4; maybe TRBD2 (5 bases). The V end was cut by 2 bases, the J end by 0 bases, with 20 bases between. CDR3 length: 19 amino acids. CDR1 SGHTA and CDR2 FQGNSA come from the germline V gene. CDR3 sequence reads: CASSLFIGERRLAKNIQYF. In nucleotides, the CDR3 is TGTGCCAGCAGCTTATTTATCGGGGAGCGACGACTAGCCAAAAACATTCAGTACTTC.

This clonotype showed up many times. V usage is TRBV6-5 and J usage is TRBJ1-1; 9 bases are a match to TRBD1. V lost 7 bases to trimming and J lost 2 bases; unmatched junction nucleotides: 5. Germline V gene data show CDR1 as MNHEY and CDR2 as SVGAGI. The CDR3 is 14 amino acids. The CDR3 DNA is TGTGCCAGCACCACAACAGGGGGCAACACTGAAGCTTTCTTT. Its protein product is CASTTTGGNTEAFF.

This clonotype turned up a few times. V and J are TRBV7-3 and TRBJ2-3; D may match TRBD1 or TRBD2 (6 bases each). V was cut by 0 bases and J by 4 bases, with 11 bases left in between. Per germline, CDR1 SGHTA and CDR2 FQGTGA. CDR3 length: 15 residues. Here the CDR3 DNA reads TGTGCCAGCAGCTTAACGCGGGGACACCCAGATACGCAGTATTTT. Translated: CASSLTRGHPDTQYF.

This clonotype occurred many times. CDR3 protein: CASSPYTNEKLFF. DNA for the CDR3: TGTGCCAGCAGCCCCTACACTAATGAAAAACTGTTTTTT. This chain joins TRBV3-1 and TRBJ1-4; D unclear. Trimming left V 4 bases short and J 2 bases short, with 5 bases between. The germline V gene encodes CDR1 LGHDT and CDR2 YNNKEL (reference sequence). The length of the CDR3 is 13 residues.

This clonotype was counted ten times or more. This chain uses TRBV29-1 with TRBJ1-1; the D gene is possibly TRBD1 (5 bases). The CDR3 extends over 13 amino acids. The germline V gene has CDR1 SQVTM and CDR2 ANQGSEA. Trimming stripped 5 bases from V and 1 base from J, with 11 bases between. The CDR3 DNA follows: TGCAGCGTTCGTAAACAGGAGAACACTGAAGCTTTCTTT. Residues: CSVRKQENTEAFF.

The table lists this clonotype with many counts. V usage is TRBV7-2 and J usage is TRBJ1-5, with 9 bases identical to TRBD1. With 5 bases clipped from V and 6 bases from J, the junction kept 5 bases outside the gene matches. The CDR3 consists of 14 residues. The V gene's germline CDR1 is SGHTA and CDR2 FQGNSA. CDR3 nucleotides: TGTGCCAGCAGCGGGACAGGGCCCGGTCAGCCCCAGCATTTT. This translates into CASSGTGPGQPQHF.

This clonotype was counted many times. The chain carries TRBV6-5 and TRBJ2-3; D is uncertain. The CDR3 is 15 residues long. V lost 5 bases and J 4 bases, leaving 16 bases between the germline ends. The germline V gene has CDR1 MNHEY and CDR2 SVGAGI. CDR3 DNA: TGTGCCAGCAGTCCATGGACCGCAGTAGCAGATACGCAGTATTTT. Protein: CASSPWTAVADTQYF.

This clonotype was counted ten times or more. The CDR3 protein is CASSYNRGTNEKLFF. The CDR3, as DNA: TGTGCCAGCAGTTATAACAGGGGAACTAATGAAAAACTGTTTTTT. The rearrangement joins TRBV7-9 to TRBJ1-4; 7 bases are shared with TRBD1. CDR1 is SEHNR and CDR2 is FQNEAQ in the germline V gene (reference sequence). There are 15 residues in the CDR3. J lost 1 base, V lost 6 bases, and 5 bases had no gene match.

This clonotype has a count of ten or more. The chain has TRBV2 and TRBJ2-5; D may be TRBD1 (6 bases). CDR1 is SNHLY, CDR2 FYNNEI, per germline. V was clipped by 7 bases and J by 2 bases, with 11 bases between them. CDR3 length: 13 residues. CDR3 region: CASNRQEQETQYF. The CDR3 region has the DNA TGTGCCAGCAACCGACAGGAACAAGAGACCCAGTACTTC. Based on the CDR3 plus reference TRBV2 and TRBJ2-5, the full variable domain is EPEVTQTPSHQVTQMGQEVILRCVPISNHLYFYWYRQILGQKVEFLVSFYNNEISEKSEIFDDQFSVERPDGSNFTLKIRSTKLEDSAMYFCASNRQEQETQYFGPGTRLLVL.

In this sample, this clonotype turned up many times. The CDR3 DNA is TGTGCCAGCAGTGCAACAGGGAACTATGGCTACACCTTC. This translates into CASSATGNYGYTF. The chain employs TRBV6-5 and TRBJ1-2; D might be TRBD1 (6 bases). Germline V gene sequence: CDR1 MNHEY, CDR2 SVGAGI. Trimming left V 5 bases short and J 2 bases short, with 9 bases between. The CDR3 consists of 13 residues.

This clonotype was observed a few times. The CDR3: CASSHHASSDEQYV. CDR3 DNA: TGTGCCAGCAGTCACCATGCTAGTTCTGACGAGCAGTACGTC. The chain employs TRBV6-2 or TRBV6-3 and TRBJ2-7, with D unclear. CDR1 is MNHEY and CDR2 is SVGEGT in the germline V gene. The CDR3 totals 14 residues. Trimming cost V 5 bases and J 5 bases, with 16 bases left between them.

This clonotype has at least ten counts. The chain is built from TRBV6-2 or TRBV6-3 and TRBJ2-2, with D perhaps matching TRBD2 (6 bases). From germline, CDR1 is MNHEY and CDR2 SVGEGT. Trimming removed 2 bases from V and 7 bases from J, with 23 bases in between. The CDR3 is made up of 18 amino acids. CDR3 residues: CASSYLAFRAAMNGELFF. The CDR3 coding sequence is TGTGCCAGCAGTTACCTAGCGTTCCGGGCGGCGATGAACGGGGAGCTGTTTTTT.

This clonotype was detected many times. The V and J genes are TRBV4-3 and TRBJ2-1; 9 positions match TRBD2. Germline V gene data show CDR1 as LGHNA and CDR2 as YSLEER. This CDR3 comprises 16 residues. J gave up 4 bases and V 3 bases, and 7 bases lay outside the gene matches. Here the CDR3 reads CASSHIAGDSYNEQFF. CDR3 DNA sequence: TGCGCCAGCAGCCACATAGCGGGAGACAGTTACAATGAGCAGTTCTTC.

This clonotype was seen many times. The chain couples TRBV7-2 to TRBJ2-3; 9 bases map to TRBD2. With 5 bases clipped from V and 3 bases from J, the junction kept 12 bases outside the gene matches. CDR1 and CDR2 (germline): SGHTA, FQGNSA. There are 17 residues in the CDR3. In DNA, the CDR3 is TGTGCCAGCAGCGCCACCCTTGCGGGGGGGCGGACAGATACGCAGTATTTT. Its translation: CASSATLAGGRTDTQYF.